The 12 T cell receptor beta chains reported below all come from one sample, sequenced in a study of post-analysis software for immune sequencing data. Incorporated into the TCR beta cDNA libraries were unique molecular identifiers, which served to reduce PCR and sequencing biases. MiXCR, applied by TCRdb to the PCR reads, yields one record per CDR3 protein. The sample holds 150,000 to 200,000 distinct CDR3 sequences, around 34% seen once. Sequencing used blood, obtained after autologous hematopoietic stem cell transplantation. These receptors came from a girl between 10 and 17 years old with multiple sclerosis.

The chain has TRBV20-1 and TRBJ2-7; TRBD2 agrees at 12 bases. The J segment lost 2 bases and the V segment lost 5 bases, leaving 7 bases of the junction unmatched. The CDR3 extends over 15 amino acids. The germline V gene has CDR1 DFQATT and CDR2 SNEGSKA (reference sequence). The CDR3 region has the DNA TGCAGTGCTTCAACTCTAGCGGGAGGGGCCTACGAGCAGTACTTC. Protein product: CSASTLAGGAYEQYF.

This clonotype was seen only once. The chain carries TRBV20-1 and TRBJ2-1; TRBD2 is a possible D gene (6 bases). Trimming cost V 0 bases and J 1 base, with 22 bases left between them. CDR1 and CDR2 (germline): DFQATT, SNEGSKA (reference sequence). There are 19 residues in the CDR3. The CDR3 DNA sequence: TGCAGTGCTAGAGAGATGGCGGGATTTGGTTATAGTTCCTACAATGAGCAGTTCTTC. Its translation is CSAREMAGFGYSSYNEQFF.

This clonotype was observed a few times. CDR3 in amino acids: CSVPGQGRYGYTF. CDR3 nucleotide sequence: TGCAGCGTCCCGGGACAGGGAAGATATGGCTACACCTTC. The V call is TRBV29-1, the J call TRBJ1-2, with 9 bases identical to TRBD1. Trimming cost V 6 bases and J 5 bases; bases outside gene matches: 7. The germline gives CDR1 SQVTM, CDR2 ANQGSEA. The CDR3 has 13 amino acids.

This clonotype appeared many times. This rearrangement joins TRBV7-6 to TRBJ1-2, with TRBD1 identical over 9 bases. The CDR3 length is 15 residues. Germline V lookup: CDR1 SGHVS, CDR2 FNYEAQ. V shed 1 base and J 6 bases; nucleotides not matched to a gene: 6. The CDR3 reads CASSLEETGGDGYTF. In DNA, the CDR3 is TGTGCCAGCAGCTTAGAAGAAACAGGGGGCGATGGCTACACCTTC.

This clonotype was seen a handful of times. The chain recombines TRBV7-8 with TRBJ2-5, with 11 bases aligning to TRBD2. The CDR3 has 15 amino acids. Germline V lookup: CDR1 SGHVS, CDR2 FQNEAQ. Trimming at V came to 2 bases and at J to 2 bases, leaving 1 base not matched to a gene. This CDR3 is CASSLRLAGQETQYF. The CDR3 DNA reads as TGTGCCAGCAGCTTACGACTAGCGGGACAAGAGACCCAGTACTTC.

The rearrangement joins TRBV20-1 to TRBJ2-2, with TRBD2 identical over 14 bases. The trim removed 0 bases at V and 8 bases at J, leaving 5 bases unmatched. This CDR3 is 16 amino acids long. The germline gives CDR1 DFQATT, CDR2 SNEGSKA (reference sequence). CDR3 sequence reads: CSARDGTSGGVGELFF. Here the CDR3 DNA reads TGCAGTGCTAGAGATGGGACTAGCGGGGGTGTAGGGGAGCTGTTTTTT.

CDR3 residues: CSVRLDRSSYNEQFF. The CDR3 DNA is TGCAGCGTCCGCTTGGACAGGAGCTCCTACAATGAGCAGTTCTTC. The rearrangement links TRBV29-1 to TRBJ2-1; TRBD1 agrees at 7 bases. This CDR3 is 15 amino acids long. Germline values: CDR1 SQVTM, CDR2 ANQGSEA. V lost 6 bases and J lost 0; bases outside the gene matches: 8.

This chain uses TRBV29-1 with TRBJ1-1, with a tentative D call TRBD1 (5 bases). This CDR3 comprises 14 residues. V was cut by 4 bases and J by 4 bases, with 16 bases left in between. The germline CDR1 and CDR2 sequences are SQVTM and ANQGSEA. The CDR3, as DNA: TGCAGCGTTGTGACGACGGGGGGGGGCACTGAAGCTTTCTTT. It translates to CSVVTTGGGTEAFF.

The V gene is TRBV3-1, the J gene TRBJ1-2; D not resolved. Germline CDR1 and CDR2: LGHDT and YNNKEL (reference sequence). Trimming stripped 1 base from V and 1 base from J, with 7 bases between. This CDR3 has 14 amino acids. CDR3 in amino acids: CASSQGEGNYGYTF. In nucleotides, the CDR3 is TGTGCCAGCAGCCAAGGTGAGGGTAACTATGGCTACACCTTC.

This clonotype was seen only a few times. The genes are TRBV6-5 and TRBJ1-5, with D perhaps matching TRBD1 (6 bases). The CDR3 length is 14 residues. V shed 0 bases and J shed 9 bases, with 12 bases lying between them. Germline V gives CDR1 MNHEY, CDR2 SVGAGI. The CDR3 loop reads CASSYSTGGLPQHF. CDR3 nucleotides: TGTGCCAGCAGTTACTCGACTGGGGGCCTGCCCCAGCATTTT.

This clonotype was found a few times. V and J are TRBV28 and TRBJ2-7; 10 nucleotides match TRBD2. CDR3 length: 15 amino acids. The V and J ends lost 6 bases and 7 bases, in that order; junction bases with no gene match: 12. The germline CDR1 and CDR2 sequences are MDHEN and SYDVKM. CDR3 nucleotide sequence: TGTGCCAGCAGACCCCAGGTAGCGGGAGGAGGGGAGCAGTACTTC. This gives the protein CASRPQVAGGGEQYF.

About this clonotype: This sequence may be a read error, since a much larger clone differs from it by one base. The V and J genes are TRBV6-1 and TRBJ2-1, with D hard to call. Trimming took off 6 bases at V and 6 bases at J, with 3 bases between the two ends. The V gene's germline CDR1 is MNHNS and CDR2 SASEGT. The CDR3 has 10 residues. The CDR3 nucleotides are TGTGCCAGCAGGTCCAATGAGCAGTTCTTC. Protein: CASRSNEQFF.